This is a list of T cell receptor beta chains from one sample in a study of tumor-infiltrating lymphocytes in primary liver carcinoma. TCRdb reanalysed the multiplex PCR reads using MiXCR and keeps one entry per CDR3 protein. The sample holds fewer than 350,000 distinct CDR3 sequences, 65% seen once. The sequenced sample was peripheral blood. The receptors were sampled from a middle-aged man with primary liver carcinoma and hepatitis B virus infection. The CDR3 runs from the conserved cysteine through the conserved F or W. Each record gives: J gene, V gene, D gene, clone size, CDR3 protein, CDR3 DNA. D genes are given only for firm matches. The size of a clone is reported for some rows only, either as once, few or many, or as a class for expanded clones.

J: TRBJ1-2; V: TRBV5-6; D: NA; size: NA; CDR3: CASSLPGALGFGYTF; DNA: TGTGCCAGCAGCTTGCCAGGGGCATTAGGCTTTGGCTACACCTTC
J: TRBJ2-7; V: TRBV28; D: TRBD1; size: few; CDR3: CASSTQQGNGDEQYF; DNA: TGTGCCAGCAGTACACAACAGGGGAATGGAGACGAGCAGTACTTC
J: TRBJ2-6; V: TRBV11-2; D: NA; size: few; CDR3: CTSRLGARTTGNSGANVLTF; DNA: TGTACCAGCAGATTAGGGGCCCGCACAACAGGGAACTCTGGGGCCAACGTCCTGACTTTC
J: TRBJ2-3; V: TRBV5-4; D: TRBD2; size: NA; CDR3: CASSQGLAESIADTQYF; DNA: TGTGCCAGCAGCCAAGGACTAGCGGAGTCTATTGCAGATACGCAGTATTTT
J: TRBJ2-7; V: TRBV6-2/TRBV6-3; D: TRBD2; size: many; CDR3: CASSYGGRASHEQYF; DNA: TGTGCCAGCAGTTACGGCGGGAGGGCCTCCCACGAGCAGTACTTC
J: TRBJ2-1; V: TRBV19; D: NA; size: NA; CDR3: CASSIRGPGINEQFF; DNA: TGTGCCAGTAGTATCCGCGGGCCGGGTATCAATGAGCAGTTCTTC
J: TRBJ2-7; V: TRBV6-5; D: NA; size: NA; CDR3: CASNYSRLQGYEQYF; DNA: TGTGCTAGCAATTACTCGAGACTACAAGGCTACGAGCAGTACTTC
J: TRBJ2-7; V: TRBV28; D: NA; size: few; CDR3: CAASADRLTEQYF; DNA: TGTGCCGCTTCCGCCGACAGGTTGACGGAGCAGTACTTC
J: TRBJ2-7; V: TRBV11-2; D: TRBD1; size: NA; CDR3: CASSLAYRGSNGEQYF; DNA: TGTGCCAGCAGCTTAGCCTACAGGGGGAGTAACGGCGAGCAGTACTTC
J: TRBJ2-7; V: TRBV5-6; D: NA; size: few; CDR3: CASSRLIGGTYEQYF; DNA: TGTGCCAGCAGCCGATTGATCGGGGGTACTTACGAGCAGTACTTC
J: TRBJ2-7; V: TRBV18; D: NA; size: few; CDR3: CASTSTGVGEQYF; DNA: TGTGCCAGCACTAGCACAGGGGTAGGCGAGCAGTACTTC
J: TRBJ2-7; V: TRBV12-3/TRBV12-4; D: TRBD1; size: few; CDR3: CASSYRGNYEQYF; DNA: TGTGCCAGCAGTTACAGGGGCAACTACGAGCAGTACTTC